The clone carrying this T cell receptor beta chain was seen once. This sample stems from a study of preoperative IRX-2 immunotherapy in early breast cancer. Treatment in this sample: preoperative locoregional IRX-2 cytokine immunotherapy. This phase Ib study tested locoregional IRX-2 cytokine immunotherapy given before surgery. TCRdb's copy holds only in-frame clones and misses some; the assay was immunoSEQ multiplex PCR. The repertoire holds roughly 25,000 clones, with around 91% as singletons. This TCR came from a human donor with breast cancer. This specimen consisted of tumor tissue, obtained after IRX-2 immunotherapy.

The CDR3, as DNA: TGTGCCAGCAGCCTACAGGGGAGCCCCTATGGCTACACCTTC. This translates into CASSLQGSPYGYTF. The rearrangement links TRBV7-2 to TRBJ1-2, with TRBD1 matching 7 bases. The CDR3 runs to 14 residues. Germline CDR1 reads SGHTA; CDR2 reads FQGNSA. V was clipped by 5 bases and J by 4 bases; unmatched bases: 7.